A single sample gave rise to the 14 T cell receptor beta chains below, sequenced in a study of T cells in Graves' hyperthyroidism and ophthalmopathy. The investigators amplified TCR beta CDR3 regions from RNA transcripts. TCR CDR3 regions were first amplified by RT-PCR with HTBI primers. TCRdb re-analysed the multiplex PCR reads in MiXCR, keeping a single row per CDR3 protein. This sample has 490,000 or so distinct CDR3 sequences, with 20% to 25% found just once. The specimen was blood. The receptors were gathered from a woman in her seventies with Graves' ophthalmopathy.

This chain links TRBV6-1 with TRBJ1-6; D perhaps matches TRBD1 (6 bases). The CDR3 extends over 14 amino acids. Germline V gene sequence: CDR1 MNHNS, CDR2 SASEGT. V was pared by 6 bases and J by 7 bases, with 13 bases between. The CDR3 sequence is CASSLGQLNSPLHF. CDR3 bases: TGTGCCAGCAGCCTCGGACAGTTGAATTCACCCCTCCACTTT.

This clonotype has at least ten counts. The chain combines TRBV18 with TRBJ2-7; D not resolved. The V gene lost 3 bases and the J gene lost 5 bases, with 8 bases spanning the gap. The CDR3 totals 12 residues. CDR1 and CDR2 (germline): KGHSH, LQKENI. Here the CDR3 reads CASSPGVDEQYF. The CDR3 DNA follows: TGTGCCAGCTCACCGGGCGTCGACGAGCAGTACTTC.

Concerning this clonotype itself: The junction does not match germline at one end; this may be a read error. The chain links TRBV28 to TRBJ2-3; 10 positions agree with TRBD2. The CDR3 totals 15 residues. The V gene's germline CDR1 is MDHEN and CDR2 SYDVKM. CDR3 protein: CTSSSGLALTDTQYF. CDR3 bases: TGTACCAGCAGTTCGGGACTAGCGTTGACAGATACGCAGTATTTT.

V is TRBV19 and J is TRBJ1-6; 12 bases match TRBD1. The V gene end was trimmed by 5 bases and the J gene end by 7 bases; junction bases not matched to a gene: 9. Germline CDR1 and CDR2: LNHDA and SQIVND (reference sequence). This CDR3 contains 17 residues. CDR3 sequence reads: CASSLDRDRGRNSPLHF. The CDR3, as DNA: TGTGCCAGTAGTCTCGACCGGGACAGGGGGCGGAATTCACCCCTCCACTTT.

With respect to this clonotype: The junction shows a germline mismatch at one end, possibly a read error. The rearrangement joins TRBV7-2 to TRBJ1-2; the D is unclear. The CDR3 sequence is 13 residues long. CDR1 is SGHTA, CDR2 FQGNSA, per germline. The DNA for the CDR3 is TGTGCCAGCAGCTTATACCGGAGGGTTGGCTACGCCTTC. This codes for CASSLYRRVGYAF.

The rearrangement uses TRBV6-1 and TRBJ2-3; TRBD2 agrees at 8 bases. CDR3 length: 16 amino acids. CDR1 is MNHNS, CDR2 SASEGT, per germline. J lost 5 bases, V lost 8 bases, and 15 bases had no gene match. CDR3 sequence reads: CASFPAGGRSLDTQYF. DNA for the CDR3: TGTGCCAGCTTCCCCGCTGGCGGGAGGTCCCTAGATACGCAGTATTTT.

As to this clonotype: This may be a read error, as it is one base from a much larger clone. This chain joins TRBV7-2 and TRBJ2-3; D call uncertain. The tail of the sequence fits TRBJ1-5 better, so the J call may be wrong. This CDR3 has 15 amino acids. Germline CDR1 is SGHTA and CDR2 is FQGNSA. The CDR3 reads CASSQSAVSTDTQHF. The CDR3 DNA is TGTGCCAGCAGCCAGTCAGCGGTTAGCACAGATACGCAGCATTTT.

This chain uses TRBV7-9 with TRBJ2-1, with 9 bases identical to TRBD2. Per the germline V gene, CDR1 is SEHNR and CDR2 is FQNEAQ (reference sequence). This CDR3 has 16 amino acids. The V gene end was trimmed by 5 bases and the J gene end by 8 bases; junction bases not matched to a gene: 13. The chain's CDR3 is CASSPHPREGRDEQFF. The CDR3 DNA is TGTGCCAGCAGCCCCCATCCGCGGGAGGGCCGTGATGAGCAGTTCTTC.

This clonotype came up many times. This chain uses TRBV12-3 or TRBV12-4 with TRBJ1-1; TRBD1 is a possible D gene (5 bases). Trimming shortened V by 7 bases and J by 1 base, and 13 bases separated the two germline ends. The CDR3 is made up of 14 amino acids. The CDR3 spells CASNLVDRNTEAFF. The CDR3 nucleotides are TGTGCCAGCAATCTAGTTGACAGGAACACTGAAGCTTTCTTT.

This clonotype was detected once. The chain has TRBV11-3 and TRBJ2-1, with a possible D match to TRBD2 (7 bases). Germline values: CDR1 SGHNT, CDR2 YENEEA. The CDR3 extends over 17 amino acids. V lost 0 bases and J lost 5, with 17 bases in between. The chain's CDR3 is CASSLDRAGAVNNEQFF. In DNA, the CDR3 is TGTGCCAGCAGCTTAGATCGGGCGGGGGCGGTAAACAATGAGCAGTTCTTC.

This clonotype was recorded at least ten times. The V call is TRBV24-1, the J call TRBJ1-2, with no clear D. Deletions cut 3 bases from V and 4 bases from J, with 8 bases between. This CDR3 comprises 13 residues. CDR1 KGHDR and CDR2 SFDVKD come from the germline V gene. CDR3 DNA sequence: TGTGCCACCAGTGATGCAAGGGCCTATGGCTACACCTTC. This encodes CATSDARAYGYTF.

The chain recombines TRBV5-1 with TRBJ2-3; D remains unclear. Germline V CDR1 and CDR2: SGHRS, YFSETQ. This CDR3 has 15 amino acids. V was trimmed by 0 bases and J by 0 bases, leaving 8 bases between them. CDR3 sequence (DNA): TGCGCCAGCAGCTTGGTAGCCCTTAGCACAGATACGCAGTATTTT. Its protein product is CASSLVALSTDTQYF.

This clonotype was detected ten times or more. The genes are TRBV30 and TRBJ1-1; TRBD1 might be the D (5 bases). The V gene's germline CDR1 is GTSNPN and CDR2 SVGIG (reference sequence). V gave up 4 bases and J gave up 5 bases, with 14 bases separating them. This CDR3 contains 13 residues. The chain's CDR3 is CAWTRTGLTEAFF. The DNA of the CDR3 is TGTGCCTGGACTCGAACAGGACTTACTGAAGCTTTCTTT.

The J gene is TRBJ2-3, the V gene TRBV7-3, with 9 bases that match TRBD1. The CDR3 is 15 residues long. In germline, CDR1 is SGHTA, CDR2 FQGTGA. J gave up 6 bases and V 3 bases, and 7 bases lay outside the gene matches. CDR3 protein: CASSLGGDRADTQYF. As DNA, the CDR3 is TGTGCCAGCAGCTTGGGTGGGGACAGGGCGGATACGCAGTATTTT.